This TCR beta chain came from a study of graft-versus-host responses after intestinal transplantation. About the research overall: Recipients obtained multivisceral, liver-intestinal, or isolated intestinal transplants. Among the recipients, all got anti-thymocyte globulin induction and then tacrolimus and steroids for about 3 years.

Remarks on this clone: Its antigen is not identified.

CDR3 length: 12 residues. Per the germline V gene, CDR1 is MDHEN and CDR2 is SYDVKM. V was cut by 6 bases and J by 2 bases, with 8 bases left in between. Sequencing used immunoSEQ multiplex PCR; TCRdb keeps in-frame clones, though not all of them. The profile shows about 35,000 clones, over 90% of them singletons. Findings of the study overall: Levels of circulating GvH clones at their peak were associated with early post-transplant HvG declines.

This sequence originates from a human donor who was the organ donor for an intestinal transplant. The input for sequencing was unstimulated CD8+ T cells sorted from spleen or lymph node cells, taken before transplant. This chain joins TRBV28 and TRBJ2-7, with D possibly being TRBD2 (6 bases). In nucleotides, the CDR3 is TGTGCCAGCAGCAGACTAGCCTACGAGCAGTACTTC. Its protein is CASSRLAYEQYF.